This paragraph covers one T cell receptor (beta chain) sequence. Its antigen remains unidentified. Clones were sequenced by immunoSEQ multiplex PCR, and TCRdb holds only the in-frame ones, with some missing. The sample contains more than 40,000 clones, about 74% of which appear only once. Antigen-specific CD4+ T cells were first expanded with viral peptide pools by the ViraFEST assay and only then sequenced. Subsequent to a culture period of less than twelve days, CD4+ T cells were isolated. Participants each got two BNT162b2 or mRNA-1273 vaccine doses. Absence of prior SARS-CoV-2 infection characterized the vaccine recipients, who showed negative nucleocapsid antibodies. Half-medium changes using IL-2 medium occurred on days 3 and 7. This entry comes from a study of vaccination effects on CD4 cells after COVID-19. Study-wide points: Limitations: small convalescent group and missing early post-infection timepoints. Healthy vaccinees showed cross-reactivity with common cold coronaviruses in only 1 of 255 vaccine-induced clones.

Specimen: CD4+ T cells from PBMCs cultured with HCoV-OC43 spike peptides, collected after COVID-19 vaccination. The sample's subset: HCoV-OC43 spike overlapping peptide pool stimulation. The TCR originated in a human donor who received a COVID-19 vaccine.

CDR3 nucleotide sequence: TGTGCCAGCAGCCTGAGTTCCTACGAGCAGTACTTC. Encoded protein: CASSLSSYEQYF. The chain links TRBV4-2 to TRBJ2-7; D not certain. From germline, CDR1 is LGHNA and CDR2 YNFKEQ. V lost 4 bases to trimming and J lost 1 base, with 5 bases between them. This CDR3 is built from 12 residues.